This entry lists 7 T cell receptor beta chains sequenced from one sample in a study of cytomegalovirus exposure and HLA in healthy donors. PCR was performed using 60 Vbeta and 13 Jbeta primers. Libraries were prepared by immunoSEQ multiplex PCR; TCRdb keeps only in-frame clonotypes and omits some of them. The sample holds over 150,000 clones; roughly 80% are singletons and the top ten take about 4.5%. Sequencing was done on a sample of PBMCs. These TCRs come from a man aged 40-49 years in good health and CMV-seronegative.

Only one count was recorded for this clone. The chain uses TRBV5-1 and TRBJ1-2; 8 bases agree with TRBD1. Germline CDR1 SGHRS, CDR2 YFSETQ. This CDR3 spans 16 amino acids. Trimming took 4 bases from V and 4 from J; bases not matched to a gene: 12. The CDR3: CASSPTVQGARYGYTF. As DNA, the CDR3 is TGCGCCAGCAGCCCCACCGTGCAGGGGGCACGCTATGGCTACACCTTC.

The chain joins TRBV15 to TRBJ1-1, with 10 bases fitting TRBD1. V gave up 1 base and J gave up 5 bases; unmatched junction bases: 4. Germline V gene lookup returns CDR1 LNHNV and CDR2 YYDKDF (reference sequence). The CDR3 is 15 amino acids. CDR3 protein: CATSRGGTGVTEAFF. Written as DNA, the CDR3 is TGTGCCACCAGCAGAGGCGGGACAGGGGTTACTGAAGCTTTCTTT. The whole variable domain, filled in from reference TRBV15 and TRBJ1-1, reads DAMVIQNPRYQVTQFGKPVTLSCSQTLNHNVMYWYQQKSSQAPKLLFHYYDKDFNNEADTPDNFQSRRPNTSFCFLDIRSPGLGDTAMYLCATSRGGTGVTEAFFGQGTRLTVV.

The CDR3 region has the DNA TGTGCCAGCAGCAAAAACAGGGGCAATTCACCCCTCCACTTT. Translated: CASSKNRGNSPLHF. V usage is TRBV7-3 and J usage is TRBJ1-6; 7 positions agree with TRBD1. CDR1 is SGHTA, CDR2 FQGTGA, per germline. V lost 5 bases and J lost 7; bases outside the gene matches: 5. There are 14 residues in the CDR3.

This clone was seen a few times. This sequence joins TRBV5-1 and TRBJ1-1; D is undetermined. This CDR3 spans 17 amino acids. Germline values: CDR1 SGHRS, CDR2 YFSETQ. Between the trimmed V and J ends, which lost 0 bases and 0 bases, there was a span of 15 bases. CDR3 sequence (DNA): TGCGCCAGCAGCTTGGCAGGTCAGACCGTCATGAACACTGAAGCTTTCTTT. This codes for CASSLAGQTVMNTEAFF.

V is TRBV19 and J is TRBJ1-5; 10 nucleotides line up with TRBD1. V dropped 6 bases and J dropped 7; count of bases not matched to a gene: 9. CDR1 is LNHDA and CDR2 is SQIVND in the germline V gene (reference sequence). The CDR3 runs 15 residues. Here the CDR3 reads CASSPGQGGGQPQHF. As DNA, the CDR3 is TGTGCCAGTAGCCCCGGACAGGGGGGAGGACAGCCCCAGCATTTT.

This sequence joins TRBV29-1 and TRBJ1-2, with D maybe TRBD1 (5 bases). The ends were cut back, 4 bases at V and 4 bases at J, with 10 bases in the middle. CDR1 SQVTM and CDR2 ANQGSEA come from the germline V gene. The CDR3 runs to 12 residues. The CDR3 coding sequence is TGCAGCGTTGGGGGCGGCACCTATGGCTACACCTTC. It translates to CSVGGGTYGYTF.

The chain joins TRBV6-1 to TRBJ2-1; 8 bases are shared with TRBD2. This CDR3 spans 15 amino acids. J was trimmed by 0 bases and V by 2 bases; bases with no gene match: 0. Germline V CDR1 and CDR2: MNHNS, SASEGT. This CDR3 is CASSELAGSYNEQFF. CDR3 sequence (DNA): TGTGCCAGCAGTGAACTAGCGGGCTCCTACAATGAGCAGTTCTTC.